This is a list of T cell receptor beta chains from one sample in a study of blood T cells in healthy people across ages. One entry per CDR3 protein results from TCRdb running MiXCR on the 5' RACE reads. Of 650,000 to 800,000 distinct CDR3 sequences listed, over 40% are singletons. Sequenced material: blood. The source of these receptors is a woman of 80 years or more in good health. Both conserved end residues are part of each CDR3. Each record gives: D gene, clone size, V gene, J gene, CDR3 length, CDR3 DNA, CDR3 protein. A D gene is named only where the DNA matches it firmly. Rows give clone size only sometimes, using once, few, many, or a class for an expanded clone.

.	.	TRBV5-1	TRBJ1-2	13	TGCGCCAGCAGTAAAGGACAAATCTATGGCTACACCTTC	CASSKGQIYGYTF
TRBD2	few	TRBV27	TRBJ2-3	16	TGTGCCAGCAGTTTATCGGGGCGGGGGATGGTGGATACGCAGTATTTT	CASSLSGRGMVDTQYF
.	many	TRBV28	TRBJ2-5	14	TGTGCCAGCAGTTCTCAGCCCGGGAAAGAGACCCAGTACTTC	CASSSQPGKETQYF
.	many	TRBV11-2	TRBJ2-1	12	TGTGCCAGCACCATGGGGGGCAATGAGCAGTTCTTC	CASTMGGNEQFF
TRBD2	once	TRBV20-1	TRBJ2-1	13	TGCAGTGCTAACGGGGGGGGCTACAATGAGCAGTTCTTC	CSANGGGYNEQFF
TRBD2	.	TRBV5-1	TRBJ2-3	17	TGCGCCAGCAGCTTGGAGAAAGCCACCGGGGGGACAGATACGCAGTATTTT	CASSLEKATGGTDTQYF
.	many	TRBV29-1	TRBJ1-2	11	TGCAGCGGAAGCTTGGCTGGTGGCTACACCTTC	CSGSLAGGYTF
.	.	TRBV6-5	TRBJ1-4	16	TGTGCCAGCAGTTACGGACGGACAGCAACTAATGAAAAACTGTTTTTT	CASSYGRTATNEKLFF
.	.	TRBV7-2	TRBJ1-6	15	TGTGCCAGCAGCTACGTCGGGGGCGGGAATTCACCCCTCCACTTT	CASSYVGGGNSPLHF
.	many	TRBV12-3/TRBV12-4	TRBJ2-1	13	TGTGCCAGCAGTTTGGGGCGGTGGGGAGAGCAGTTCTTC	CASSLGRWGEQFF
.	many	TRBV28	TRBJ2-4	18	TGTGCCAGCAGTTGGGGGGCAGGGGTATCCATAGCCAAAAACATTCAGTACTTC	CASSWGAGVSIAKNIQYF
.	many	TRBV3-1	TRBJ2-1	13	TGTGCCAGCAAACAGGGTTCCTACAATGAGCAGTTCTTC	CASKQGSYNEQFF
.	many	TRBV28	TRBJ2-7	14	TGTGCCAGCAGACCCCCCGACAGAACCGTCGAGCAGTACTTC	CASRPPDRTVEQYF
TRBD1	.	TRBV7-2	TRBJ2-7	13	TGTGCCAGCAGAGGACAGGTCTCCTACGAGCAGTACTTC	CASRGQVSYEQYF
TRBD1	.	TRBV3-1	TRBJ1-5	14	TGTGCCAGCAGCCCACAGGGGGCCGGACAGCCCCAGCATTTT	CASSPQGAGQPQHF
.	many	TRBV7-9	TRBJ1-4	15	TGTGCCAGCAGCTTGGGCAGGGCCAGACTCGAAAAACTGTTTTTT	CASSLGRARLEKLFF
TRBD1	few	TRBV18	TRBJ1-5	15	TGTGCCAGCTCCCCACGGACAGGGTTTAGTCAGCCCCAGCATTTT	CASSPRTGFSQPQHF